A single sample gave rise to the 3 T cell receptor beta chains below, sequenced in a study of human thymus T cells. Sequencing used immunoSEQ multiplex PCR; TCRdb keeps in-frame clones, though not all of them. Of 120,000 or so clones detected, about 94% appear once; the ten largest clones hold under 0.025%. Thymic resections from corrective heart surgery supplied the tissue. Material: thymus tissue. These receptor sequences come from a boy younger than two with a congenital heart defect but otherwise immunologically healthy.

V gene TRBV7-4 combines with J gene TRBJ2-3; TRBD2 matches at 7 bases. The CDR3 sequence is 16 residues long. V lost 4 bases to trimming and J lost 0 bases; unmatched junction nucleotides: 7. Germline-derived CDR1 and CDR2 are SGHVT and SQSDAQ. CDR3 in amino acids: CASSSVRRGSTDTQYF. Written as DNA, the CDR3 is TGTGCCAGCAGCTCCGTTCGGCGGGGGAGCACAGATACGCAGTATTTT.

This clone was seen just once. For the CDR3, the DNA is TGTGCCAGCAGCCAGGGGGAGCCTAGATTGCCCCAAGAGACCCAGTACTTC. It specifies CASSQGEPRLPQETQYF. V is TRBV4-2 and J is TRBJ2-5, with D perhaps matching TRBD1 or TRBD2 (5 bases each). Trimming removed 3 bases at V and 1 base at J, with 18 bases between. Germline assignment: CDR1 LGHNA and CDR2 YNFKEQ. This CDR3 has 17 amino acids.

Points on this clone: The same CDR3 can be traced to other DNA sequences in this sample. The rearrangement links TRBV7-2 to TRBJ1-2; 9 positions match TRBD1. V trimming: 4 bases; J trimming: 0 bases; junction bases outside the gene matches: 3. Looked up from germline, CDR1 is SGHTA and CDR2 is FQGNSA. The CDR3 is 15 residues long. CDR3 DNA: TGTGCCAGCAGCTACGGACAGGGGCCTAACTATGGCTACACCTTC. Its translation is CASSYGQGPNYGYTF. Variable domain in full (rest from reference TRBV7-2 and TRBJ1-2): GAGVSQSPSNKVTEKGKDVELRCDPISGHTALYWYRQSLGQGLEFLIYFQGNSAPDKSGLPSDRFSAERTGGSVSTLTIQRTQQEDSAVYLCASSYGQGPNYGYTFGSGTRLTVV.